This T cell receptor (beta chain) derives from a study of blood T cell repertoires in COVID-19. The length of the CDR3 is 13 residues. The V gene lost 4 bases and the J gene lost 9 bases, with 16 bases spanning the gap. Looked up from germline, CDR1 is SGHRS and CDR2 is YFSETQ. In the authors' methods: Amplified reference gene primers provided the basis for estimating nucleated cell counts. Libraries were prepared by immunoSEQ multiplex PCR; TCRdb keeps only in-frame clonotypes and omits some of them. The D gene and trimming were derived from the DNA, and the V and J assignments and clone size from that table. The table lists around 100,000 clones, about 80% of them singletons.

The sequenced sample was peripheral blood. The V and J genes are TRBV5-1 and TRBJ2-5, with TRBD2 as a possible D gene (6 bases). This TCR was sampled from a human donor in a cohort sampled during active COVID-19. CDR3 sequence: CASSLRAREAQYF. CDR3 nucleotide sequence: TGCGCCAGCAGCCTGAGGGCGAGGGAGGCCCAGTACTTC. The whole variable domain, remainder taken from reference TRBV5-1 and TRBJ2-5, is KAGVTQTPRYLIKTRGQQVTLSCSPISGHRSVSWYQQTPGQGLQFLFEYFSETQRNKGNFPGRFSGRQFSNSRSEMNVSTLELGDSALYLCASSLRAREAQYFGPGTRLLVL.